This TCR beta chain was documented in a study of blood T cell repertoires in COVID-19. About the study: Acute-phase and convalescent COVID-19 samples originated in the United States, Italy and Spain. PBMCs, B-cell-depleted T cells, or T cells provided the cDNA or gDNA that made up the material.

V was cut by 7 bases and J by 5 bases, with 12 bases left in between. Germline V CDR1 and CDR2: SNHLY, FYNNEI. The CDR3 contains 14 residues. Per the study methods: Quantification of nucleated cells was approximated via reference gene primer amplification. The assay was immunoSEQ multiplex PCR, and TCRdb's table has in-frame clones only and misses some. The V and J calls and clone size are taken from that table; D and trimming were inferred from the DNA. The sample carries under 500,000 clones, roughly 90% recorded once. Sequenced sample: peripheral blood. The clonotype originates from a woman aged 30 to 39 with acute or convalescent COVID-19. The V gene is TRBV2, the J gene TRBJ1-6; a possible D gene is TRBD1 (5 bases). CDR3 sequence: CASTQGVNNSPLHF. The CDR3 coding sequence is TGTGCCAGCACCCAAGGGGTAAATAATTCACCCCTCCACTTT.